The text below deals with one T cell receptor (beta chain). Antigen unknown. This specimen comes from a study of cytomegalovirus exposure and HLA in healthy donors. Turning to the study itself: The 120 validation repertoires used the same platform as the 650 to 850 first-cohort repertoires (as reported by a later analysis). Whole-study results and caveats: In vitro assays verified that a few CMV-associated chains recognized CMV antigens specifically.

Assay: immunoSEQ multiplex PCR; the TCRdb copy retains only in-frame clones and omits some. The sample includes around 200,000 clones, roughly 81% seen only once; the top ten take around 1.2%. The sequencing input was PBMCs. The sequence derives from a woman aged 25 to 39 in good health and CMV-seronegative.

For the CDR3, the DNA is TGCAGCGTTGACACGGGATCCGGGGATCCCTACGAGCAGTACTTC. Encoded protein: CSVDTGSGDPYEQYF. The chain is built from TRBV29-1 and TRBJ2-7, with D possibly matching TRBD2 (5 bases). The CDR3 has 15 amino acids. Trimming left V 3 bases short and J 2 bases short, with 17 bases between. Germline loops: CDR1 SQVTM, CDR2 ANQGSEA.